These 12 T cell receptor beta chains were all obtained from the same sample, sequenced in a study of CD8 T cells in ankylosing spondylitis. General study findings and limits: Blood of patients with ankylosing spondylitis appeared to be characterized by a TCR beta motif of several highly homologous variants.

No cognate antigen is known for these TCRs. TCRdb itself ran the 5' RACE reads through MiXCR, one entry per CDR3 protein. The sample carries 650,000 to 800,000 distinct CDR3 sequences, 15% to 20% recorded once. Specimen: blood, either unsorted or a sorted T cell fraction (not recorded which). The receptors shown here come from a male donor with ankylosing spondylitis.

The gene calls are TRBV4-1 and TRBJ2-7; D is undetermined. The CDR3 spans 15 residues. CDR1 is MGHRA and CDR2 is YSYEKL in the germline V gene. V lost 1 base, J lost 2 bases, and 12 bases lay in between. The CDR3, as DNA: TGCGCCAGCAGCCAAGTGGATCAGGCCCCCTACGAGCAGTACTTC. It specifies CASSQVDQAPYEQYF.

This clonotype has a single count. CDR3 bases: TGTGCCAGCAGCTTAGAGTACAGAGCCCACTATGGCTACACCTTC. Its translation: CASSLEYRAHYGYTF. The chain couples TRBV11-2 to TRBJ1-2; D uncertain. This CDR3 spans 15 amino acids. Germline V gene lookup returns CDR1 SGHAT and CDR2 FQNNGV. Trimming shortened V by 0 bases and J by 3 bases, and 11 bases separated the two germline ends.

In this sample, this clonotype turned up a few times. V usage is TRBV20-1 and J usage is TRBJ2-7, with D uncertain. The CDR3 totals 15 residues. The ends were cut back, 6 bases at V and 0 bases at J, with 18 bases in the middle. Germline V CDR1 and CDR2: DFQATT, SNEGSKA (reference sequence). In nucleotides, the CDR3 is TGCAGTGCCACGAAACCCCAGTCAGGCTCCTACGAGCAGTACTTC. Translation: CSATKPQSGSYEQYF.

V is TRBV28 and J is TRBJ1-5; D unclear. CDR3 length: 15 residues. Germline V gene data show CDR1 as MDHEN and CDR2 as SYDVKM. Trimming removed 3 bases from V and 4 bases from J, with 13 bases in between. The CDR3 region has the DNA TGTGCCAGCAGTTTCATCGATTCTGGGAATCAGCCCCAGCATTTT. Amino acid sequence: CASSFIDSGNQPQHF.

The chain is built from TRBV5-1 and TRBJ2-1, with TRBD1 identical over 9 bases. V gave up 3 bases and J gave up 2 bases; unmatched junction bases: 6. CDR3 length equals 16 residues. Germline lookup yields CDR1 SGHRS and CDR2 YFSETQ. DNA for the CDR3: TGCGCCAGCAGCTCGGGACAGGGTGGGGCCTACAATGAGCAGTTCTTC. Residues: CASSSGQGGAYNEQFF.

This rearrangement joins TRBV7-3 to TRBJ2-1, with D possibly TRBD1 on 7 matching bases. CDR3 length equals 15 residues. Trimming removed 5 bases at V and 6 bases at J, with 17 bases between. Germline V gene sequence: CDR1 SGHTA, CDR2 FQGTGA. The CDR3 protein is CASSVTDQGGNEQFF. In DNA, the CDR3 is TGTGCCAGCAGCGTCACAGATCAGGGGGGCAATGAGCAGTTCTTC. Full variable domain (remainder filled in from reference TRBV7-3 and TRBJ2-1): GAGVSQTPSNKVTEKGKYVELRCDPISGHTALYWYRQSLGQGPEFLIYFQGTGAADDSGLPNDRFFAVRPEGSVSTLKIQRTERGDSAVYLCASSVTDQGGNEQFFGPGTRLTVL.

This clonotype was detected a few times. The chain couples TRBV5-4 to TRBJ2-3; 12 bases align to TRBD2. After removal of 2 bases from V and 1 base from J, the junction contained 14 bases not matched to a gene. This CDR3 has 20 amino acids. The V gene's germline CDR1 is SGHNT and CDR2 YYREEE (reference sequence). CDR3 amino acids: CASSFVTTSGRSGGTDTQYF. Here the CDR3 DNA reads TGTGCCAGCAGCTTCGTTACGACTAGCGGGAGATCGGGAGGCACAGATACGCAGTATTTT.

This chain joins TRBV12-3 or TRBV12-4 and TRBJ2-3; D remains ambiguous. The CDR3 loop spans 17 amino acids. Between the trimmed V and J ends, which lost 1 base and 3 bases, there was a span of 17 bases. The CDR3 is CASSLGQGKPRTDTQYF. CDR3 bases: TGTGCCAGCAGTTTAGGACAAGGAAAGCCCCGGACAGATACGCAGTATTTT.

This clonotype has only a few counts. The chain couples TRBV20-1 to TRBJ2-1, with 9 bases identical to TRBD1. CDR1 DFQATT and CDR2 SNEGSKA come from the germline V gene (reference sequence). This CDR3 contains 16 residues. Trimming cost V 6 bases and J 0 bases; bases outside gene matches: 9. The CDR3 DNA reads as TGCAGTGCCCCGCCGGCGGGACAGGGCTCCTACAATGAGCAGTTCTTC. It specifies CSAPPAGQGSYNEQFF.

The J gene is TRBJ1-1, the V gene TRBV7-9; possible D gene TRBD1, 6 bases. Germline V gene lookup returns CDR1 SEHNR and CDR2 FQNEAQ (reference sequence). Trimming removed 5 bases from V and 1 base from J, with 14 bases in between. The length of the CDR3 is 15 residues. The CDR3 loop is CASSPGGGRNTEAFF. CDR3 in DNA: TGTGCCAGCAGCCCTGGGGGGGGCAGGAACACTGAAGCTTTCTTT.

This clonotype was seen a handful of times. The CDR3 DNA sequence: TGCAGCGGGGACAGGGCTTCTGGGACCCAGTACTTC. Translating gives CSGDRASGTQYF. The V gene is TRBV29-1, the J gene TRBJ2-5; TRBD1 aligns across 9 bases. The junction had 7 bases not matched to a gene; V was cut back by 7 bases and J by 7 bases. Germline CDR1 is SQVTM and CDR2 is ANQGSEA. This CDR3 spans 12 amino acids.

This rearrangement joins TRBV7-2 to TRBJ1-5; a possible D gene is TRBD1 (5 bases). There are 15 residues in the CDR3. Trimming left V 1 base short and J 1 base short, with 8 bases between. CDR1 is SGHTA and CDR2 is FQGNSA in the germline V gene. Here the CDR3 DNA reads TGTGCCAGCAGCTTAGACAGGTTGAGCAATCAGCCCCAGCATTTT. Amino acid sequence: CASSLDRLSNQPQHF.